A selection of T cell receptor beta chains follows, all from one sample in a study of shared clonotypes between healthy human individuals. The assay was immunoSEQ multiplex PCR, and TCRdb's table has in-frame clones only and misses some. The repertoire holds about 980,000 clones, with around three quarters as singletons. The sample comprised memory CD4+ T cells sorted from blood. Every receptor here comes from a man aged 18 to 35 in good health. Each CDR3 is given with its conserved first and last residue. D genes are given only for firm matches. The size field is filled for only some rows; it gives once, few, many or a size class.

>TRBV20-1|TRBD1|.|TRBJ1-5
TGCAGTGTAGGGGGCGGTCAGCCCCAGCATTTT
CSVGGGQPQHF
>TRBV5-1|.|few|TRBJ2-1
TGCGCCAGCAGCTTGGGGGACCGCAATGAGCAGTTCTTC
CASSLGDRNEQFF
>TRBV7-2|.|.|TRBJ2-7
TGTGCCAGCAGCTTAGAGGGGCTGGGGCTCTACGAGCAGTACTTC
CASSLEGLGLYEQYF
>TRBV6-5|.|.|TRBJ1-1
TGTGCCAGCAGACGACACCTAAATGAGAACACTGAAGCTTTCTTT
CASRRHLNENTEAFF
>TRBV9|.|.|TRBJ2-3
TGTGCCAGCAGCGGCTTAGATACTAGCACAGATACGCAGTATTTT
CASSGLDTSTDTQYF
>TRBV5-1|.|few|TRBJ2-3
TGCGCCAGCAGCCCTGGTATCCGGGTGGGCACAGATACGCAGTATTTT
CASSPGIRVGTDTQYF
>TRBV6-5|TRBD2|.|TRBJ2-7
TGTGCCAGCAGTCCCCAGACTAGCCTCTACGAGCAGTACTTC
CASSPQTSLYEQYF
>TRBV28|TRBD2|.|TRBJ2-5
TGTGCCAGCAGGGGTTCGGCTAGCGGGGCGGAGACCCAGTACTTC
CASRGSASGAETQYF
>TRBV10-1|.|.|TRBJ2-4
TGCGCCAGCAGTGAGTCATCGGGACAAAACATTCAGTACTTC
CASSESSGQNIQYF
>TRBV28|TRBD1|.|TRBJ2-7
TGTGCCAGCAACTCCGGGACAGTCTCCTACGAGCAGTACTTC
CASNSGTVSYEQYF
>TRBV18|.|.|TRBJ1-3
TGTGCCAGCTCACCACAGGATCCCAGAGGAAACACCATATATTTT
CASSPQDPRGNTIYF
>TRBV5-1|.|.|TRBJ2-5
TGCGCCAGCAGCTTTGCCGCCCAAGAGACCCAGTACTTC
CASSFAAQETQYF
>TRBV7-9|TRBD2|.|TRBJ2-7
TGTGCCAGCAGCAACCCCGGGACTAGCATTTACGAGCAGTACTTC
CASSNPGTSIYEQYF
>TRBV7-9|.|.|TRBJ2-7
TGTGCCAGCACCAGAGGCTACGAGCAGTACTTC
CASTRGYEQYF
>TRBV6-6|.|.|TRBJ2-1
TGTGCCAGCAGCCGTACTAGAGACTTGTACAATGAGCAGTTCTTC
CASSRTRDLYNEQFF
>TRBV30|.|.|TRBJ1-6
TGTGCCTGGAGTGTTTCCGGGGGATCCTCAGGTTCACCCCTCCACTTT
CAWSVSGGSSGSPLHF
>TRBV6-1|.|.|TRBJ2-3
TGTGCCAGCAGTATCTCGAATACGCAGTATTTT
CASSISNTQYF
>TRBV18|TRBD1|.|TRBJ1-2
TGTGCCAGCTCTCGACAGGGGTTCAGCGGCTACACCTTC
CASSRQGFSGYTF
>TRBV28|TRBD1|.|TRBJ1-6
TGTGCCAGCAGGAAAAGGGGGCTTACACCCCTCCACTTT
CASRKRGLTPLHF
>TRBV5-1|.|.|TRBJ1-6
TGCGCCAGCAGCTTGGTCGGGCCCAATTCACCCCTCCACTTT
CASSLVGPNSPLHF
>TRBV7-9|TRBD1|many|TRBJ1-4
TGTGCCAGCAGCCTATTAGGACAGGGGGCTGAAAAACTGTTTTTT
CASSLLGQGAEKLFF
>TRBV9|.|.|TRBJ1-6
TGTGCCAGCAGCTCAGGGCCAAGCTCCTATAATTCACCCCTCCACTTT
CASSSGPSSYNSPLHF
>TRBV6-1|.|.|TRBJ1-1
TGTGCCAGCAGATTAGGGGGTAAGGGTACTGAAGCTTTCTTT
CASRLGGKGTEAFF
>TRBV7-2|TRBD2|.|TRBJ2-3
TGTGCCAGCAGCTTAGGCCTAGCGGGAGATACGCAGTATTTT
CASSLGLAGDTQYF
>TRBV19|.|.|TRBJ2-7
TGTGCCAGTAGCCGGCCCGGGCAGGCCCCCTACGAGCAGTACTTC
CASSRPGQAPYEQYF
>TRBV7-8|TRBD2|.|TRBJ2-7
TGTGCCAGCAGCCCGGGACTAGCGGTCCCGCCAAATGTGAGGGAGCAGTACTTC
CASSPGLAVPPNVREQYF